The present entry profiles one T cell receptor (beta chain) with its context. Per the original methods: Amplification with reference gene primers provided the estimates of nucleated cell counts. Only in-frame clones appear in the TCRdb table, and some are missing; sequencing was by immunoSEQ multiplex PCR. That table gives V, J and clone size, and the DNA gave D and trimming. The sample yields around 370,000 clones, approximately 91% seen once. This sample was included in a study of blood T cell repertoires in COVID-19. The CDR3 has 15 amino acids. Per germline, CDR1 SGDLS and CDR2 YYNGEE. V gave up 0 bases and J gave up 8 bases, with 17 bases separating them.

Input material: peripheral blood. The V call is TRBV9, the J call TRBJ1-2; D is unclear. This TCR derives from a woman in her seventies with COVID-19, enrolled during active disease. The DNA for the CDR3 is TGTGCCAGCAGCGTAGACCCGATCGGGGAGGGAGGCTACACCTTC. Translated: CASSVDPIGEGGYTF.